Presented here are 5 T cell receptor beta chains from one specimen sequenced in a study of OX40 agonist ivuxolimab in advanced cancers. Profiling relied on immunoSEQ multiplex PCR, and the TCRdb table lists in-frame clones only, not all of them. This sample yields fewer than 100,000 clones, of which roughly 89% are seen a single time; less than 0.2% belongs to the top ten. The sequenced sample was CD4+ or CD8+ T cells sorted from blood, obtained in a trial of the OX40 agonist ivuxolimab. All receptors come from an adult with an advanced solid tumor such as melanoma, head and neck, liver or kidney cancer.

This sequence joins TRBV19 and TRBJ1-6, with a possible D match to TRBD1 (6 bases). Germline V gene lookup returns CDR1 LNHDA and CDR2 SQIVND (reference sequence). V lost 7 bases, J lost 8 bases, and 15 bases lay in between. This CDR3 spans 14 amino acids. The CDR3 DNA sequence: TGTGCCAGTAATAGAGGCAGGGGATATTCACCCCTCCACTTT. Translation: CASNRGRGYSPLHF.

J is TRBJ2-1 and V is TRBV4-1; D is unclear. There are 14 residues in the CDR3. With 0 bases removed from V and 9 bases from J, the gap between germline ends came to 12 bases. Germline loops: CDR1 MGHRA, CDR2 YSYEKL. In nucleotides, the CDR3 is TGCGCCAGCAGCCAAGATAGGGCAGGTGGTGAGCAGTTCTTC. It is translated as CASSQDRAGGEQFF.

The chain links TRBV7-9 to TRBJ2-3, with a tentative D call TRBD1 (5 bases). The CDR3 is made up of 15 amino acids. Germline values: CDR1 SEHNR, CDR2 FQNEAQ (reference sequence). Trimming removed 5 bases at V and 4 bases at J, with 16 bases between. The CDR3 is CASSVSSRAADTQYF. The CDR3 coding sequence is TGTGCCAGCAGCGTATCTTCCAGGGCCGCAGATACGCAGTATTTT.

The genes are TRBV15 and TRBJ2-7; D is unclear. Looked up from germline, CDR1 is LNHNV and CDR2 is YYDKDF (reference sequence). The CDR3 length is 15 residues. The V and J ends lost 0 bases and 1 base respectively, with 10 bases between them. The CDR3 is CATSRDWTPSYEQYF. CDR3 DNA sequence: TGTGCCACCAGCAGAGATTGGACGCCATCCTACGAGCAGTACTTC.

The chain links TRBV2 to TRBJ2-4; maybe TRBD1 (6 bases). CDR1 and CDR2 (germline): SNHLY, FYNNEI. The CDR3 covers 15 residues. The V end lost 3 bases, the J end lost 0 bases, and 9 bases lay between the germline ends. DNA for the CDR3: TGTGCCAGCAGTGATACAGGGACAGCCAAAAACATTCAGTACTTC. Its translation is CASSDTGTAKNIQYF.